The entry below describes one TCR beta chain. The data were taken from a study of blood T cell repertoires in COVID-19. Repertoires were generated with immunoSEQ multiplex PCR, while TCRdb's copy carries only in-frame clones and drops some. This table has about 200,000 clones, just over 85% appearing once. Sequenced sample: peripheral blood. The source of this sequence is a man aged 45-65 years with acute or convalescent COVID-19.

The CDR3 DNA follows: TGCGCCAGCAGGCGGATTCCGGGAGATACTGAAGCTTTCTTT. This codes for CASRRIPGDTEAFF. This sequence joins TRBV5-1 and TRBJ1-1, with D unclear. CDR1 is SGHRS, CDR2 YFSETQ, per germline. This CDR3 has 14 amino acids. Trimming shortened V by 5 bases and J by 5 bases, and 16 bases separated the two germline ends.